This T cell receptor beta chain was recovered during a study of human CD8 memory T cell subsets (dated by TCRdb to about 2020). Regarding the study in general: To assess clonal relationships, the TCRbeta repertoires of stem-like (TSTEM), progenitor exhausted-like (TPEX) and effector memory CD8+ T cell subsets were compared. TCRbeta repertoires were obtained from a handful of donors, each contributing TSTEM, TPEX and effector memory subsets. Summary of the overall study and its limitations: Normalized Shannon-Wiener diversity was similarly high in TSTEM and TPEX subsets, while effector memory subsets were less diverse by comparison. Sequencing was limited to TCRbeta chains, and the repertoire comparisons were based on a handful of donors analyzed with paired t-tests and Bonferroni correction. The stem-like TSTEM and TPEX subsets each shared clonotypes with effector memory cells, but the TSTEM and TPEX repertoires had minimal overlap with each other, suggesting distinct antigen spectra. Based on Chao1 estimates, TSTEM subsets appeared to have greater repertoire diversity than TPEX subsets, which may reflect a broader range of specificities.

The CDR3 holds 17 amino acids from the cysteine to the phenylalanine. No DNA is listed. Taken from the germline V gene, the CDR1 and CDR2 loops are SNHLY and FYNNEI. Of note for this clonotype: This receptor's antigen is unknown.

Sequencing took place on a NextSeq 550. A Human TCR Profiling Kit was used to prepare UMI-labeled 5' RACE TCRbeta libraries. Every TCRbeta library was prepared in parallel with an identical number of PCR cycles. For the original study's pipeline: Between about 2,600 and 20,000 functional CDR3beta clonotypes were contained in each TCRbeta library. UMI extraction and consensus assembly used MIGEC 1.2.9, requiring at least three reads per UMI. MiXCR 3.0.3 was used to extract the in-frame CDR3beta repertoires. Diversity metrics were computed in VDJtools 1.2.1 after downsampling each sample to 42,000 randomly selected UMIs. For the top 3,000 clones of each sample pair, the repertoire overlap metrics D, R and F2 were calculated in VDJtools. With the reads reprocessed by TCRdb, a single entry stands for each CDR3 protein sequence and no DNA is reported. The V and J calls were determined by TCRdb, not by the authors. This sample's table carries 19,000 or so distinct CDR3 sequences. In total, the top ten clones hold 5% to 6.5% of the sample.

CCR7+ PD-1- TIGIT- cells were defined as stem-like memory CD8+ T cells (TSTEM). Density gradient separation was used to isolate peripheral blood mononuclear cells from buffy coats of healthy donors. The study enriched total CD8+ T cells through negative magnetic separation using EasySep or MojoSort CD8+ T cell isolation kits. An RNeasy Mini Kit was used to extract total RNA from duplicate vials of 150,000 sorted CD8+ T cells per subset. PBMCs were used either fresh or after cryopreservation in fetal bovine serum containing roughly 10% DMSO. Fluorescence-activated cell sorting on a FACSAria III was used to sort the CD8+ T cell subsets to purity.

Material: CD8+ stem-like memory T cells (TSCM and TCM) sorted from PBMCs. The sample's cell subset or site, from its label and the paper: stem-like memory CD8 T cells (TSTEM), CCR7+ PD-1- TIGIT-. The sequence derives from a human donor in good health. Here the chain combines TRBV2 and TRBJ2-5; TCRdb calls TRBD1, which cannot be checked without DNA. CDR3 reads: CASNVLRGLELNRGLYF.